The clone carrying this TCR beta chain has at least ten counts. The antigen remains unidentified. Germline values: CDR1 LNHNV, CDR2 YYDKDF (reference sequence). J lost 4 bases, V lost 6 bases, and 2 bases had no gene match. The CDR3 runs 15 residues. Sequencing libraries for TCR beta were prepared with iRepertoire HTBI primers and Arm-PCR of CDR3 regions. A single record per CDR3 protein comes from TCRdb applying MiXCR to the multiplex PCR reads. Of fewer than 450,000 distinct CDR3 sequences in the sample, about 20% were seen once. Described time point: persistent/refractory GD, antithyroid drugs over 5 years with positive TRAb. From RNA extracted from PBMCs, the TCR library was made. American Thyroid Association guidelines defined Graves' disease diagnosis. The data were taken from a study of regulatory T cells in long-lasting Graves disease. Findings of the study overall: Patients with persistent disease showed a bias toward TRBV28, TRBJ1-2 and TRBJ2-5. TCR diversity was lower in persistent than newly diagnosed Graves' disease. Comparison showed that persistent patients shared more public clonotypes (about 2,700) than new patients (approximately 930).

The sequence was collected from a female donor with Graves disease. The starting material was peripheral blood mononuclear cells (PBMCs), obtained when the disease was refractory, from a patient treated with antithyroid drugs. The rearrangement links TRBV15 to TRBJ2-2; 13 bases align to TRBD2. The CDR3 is CATRTSGRGTGELFF. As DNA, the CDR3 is TGTGCCACCAGAACTAGCGGGAGGGGCACCGGGGAGCTGTTTTTT.